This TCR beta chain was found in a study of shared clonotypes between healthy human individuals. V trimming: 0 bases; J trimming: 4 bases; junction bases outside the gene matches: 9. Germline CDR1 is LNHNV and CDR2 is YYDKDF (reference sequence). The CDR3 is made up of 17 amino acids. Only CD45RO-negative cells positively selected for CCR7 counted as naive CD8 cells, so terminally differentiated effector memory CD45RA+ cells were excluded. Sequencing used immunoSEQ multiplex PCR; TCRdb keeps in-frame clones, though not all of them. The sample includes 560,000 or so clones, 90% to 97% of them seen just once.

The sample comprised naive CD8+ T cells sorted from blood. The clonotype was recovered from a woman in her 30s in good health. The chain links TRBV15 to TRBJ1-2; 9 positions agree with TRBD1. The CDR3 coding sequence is TGTGCCACCAGCAGAGATCTGGGGACAGGGTTAAGCTATGGCTACACCTTC. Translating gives CATSRDLGTGLSYGYTF.